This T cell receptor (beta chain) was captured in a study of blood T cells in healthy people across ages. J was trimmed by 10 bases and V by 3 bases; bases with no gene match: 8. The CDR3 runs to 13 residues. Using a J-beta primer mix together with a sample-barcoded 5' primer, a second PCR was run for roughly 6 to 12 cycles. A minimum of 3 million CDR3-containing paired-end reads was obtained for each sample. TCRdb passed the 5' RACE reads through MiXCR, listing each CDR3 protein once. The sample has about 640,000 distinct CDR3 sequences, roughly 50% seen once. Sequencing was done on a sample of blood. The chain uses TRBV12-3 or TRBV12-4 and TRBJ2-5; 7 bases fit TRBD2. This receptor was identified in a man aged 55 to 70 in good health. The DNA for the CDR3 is TGTGCCAGCAGTTTTGAGGGAGGGCCTTACCAGTACTTC. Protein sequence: CASSFEGGPYQYF.